Here is one TCR beta chain with its context. What antigen it recognizes has not been identified. No per-base quality is available; no much larger clone lies one base away. Including the terminal cysteine and phenylalanine, the CDR3 comprises 17 residues. Left in the record is the CDR3 DNA by itself, 51 bases read in frame from the first base. Clipping removes 0 bases from V and 7 bases from J, with 14 as the unmatched junction base count. The germline V gene encodes CDR1 LGHNA and CDR2 YNFKEQ. The sample originates from a study of blood T cell repertoires in COVID-19 (dated by TCRdb to 2019 to 2021). Concerning the study at large: Collaborator samples came from the United States, Italy and Spain and covered acute and convalescent phases of COVID-19. HLA class I and class II types, where available, came from metadata supplied by the sample provider rather than from assay-based typing. Deeply sampled blood TCRbeta repertoires from subjects exposed to, actively infected with, or recovered from COVID-19 were included in the dataset. The prospective study material was composed of cDNA or gDNA derived from T cells, B-cell-depleted T cells, or PBMCs. The samples were drawn from the first 160 participants of the ongoing ImmuneRACE study and from 1,200 or so subjects provided by 6 global collaborators. The sample metadata nearly always contained a de-identified subject ID, COVID-19 status, age in years and sex. A freely available public database, intended as a resource for researchers studying the immune response to SARS-CoV-2, is where the repertoires were released. The paper as a whole reports these results and caveats: The quantity of clinical and demographic metadata differed by source and by participant and was supplied without curation.

Each collaborating institution followed its own protocols to collect whole blood in K2EDTA tubes. For TCRbeta analysis, collaborators shipped samples as frozen whole blood, isolated PBMCs, or DNA extracted from either of those sample types. The immunoSEQ Assay, a bias-controlled multiplex PCR, was used to amplify TCRbeta CDR3 regions from genomic DNA. In the original analysis: Nucleated cell counts per sample were estimated from amplification of reference gene primers within the assay. To quantify the absolute abundance of each unique TCRbeta CDR3 rearrangement, sequence reads were collapsed and filtered. For each sample, productive Simpson clonality was calculated by taking the square root of Simpson's diversity index across productive rearrangements. TCRdb retrieved this table from immuneACCESS and kept in-frame rearrangements only. Not all clones are present; in checked studies, unresolved V genes account for under half, and no reason is known for the remainder. The D gene and trimming were derived from the DNA, and the V and J assignments and clone size from that table. In this sample the table shows some 48,000 clones, over 75% of which occur a single time. In total, the top ten clones hold 3% of the sample.

The clonotype was recovered from a man aged 50 or older with active COVID-19. Sequencing was carried out using peripheral blood. The rearranged segments are TRBV4-2 and TRBJ2-7; the junction holds 8 bases that match TRBD2. The bases are TGTGCCAGCAGCCAAGAAATGACGCGGGGGGCCCATCAGGAGCAGTACTTC. Its translation reads: CASSQEMTRGAHQEQYF.